The present T cell receptor (beta chain) was sequenced within a study of T cell clusters in autoimmune cytopenias (dated by TCRdb to about 2019). For context, the study as a whole: TRB sequencing reached a median depth of 51,575 reads per sample and yielded a median of roughly 2,500 distinct TRB clonotypes per sample. In autoimmune cytopenia patients, peripheral blood TRB and IGH repertoires were sequenced during active disease and over treatment follow-up, together with healthy, CLL and autoimmune hepatitis controls. The study was designed to test whether a disease-specific immune repertoire signature usable as a blood-based biomarker is carried by autoimmune cytopenia patients. Results and caveats for the whole study, not just this receptor: The T cell clusters were defined only in silico, and the functional role of the clusters still needed to be validated experimentally. Healthy donors showed almost three-fold more exclusive TRB clusters than active autoimmune hepatitis patients, consistent with an autoimmunity-wide signature. Shifts in the TRB repertoire, including less even repertoires in secondary cytopenia and CLL, were mostly a reflection of lymphoma bias and not of autoimmunity. In the comparison of secondary cytopenia with CLL, no cluster-lack signature showed up, apparently because the dominant lymphoma-associated repertoire masked the signature. A lack of physiological T cell clusters in primary autoimmune cytopenia patients was suggested by GLIPH, as 51 clusters were found to be exclusive to healthy donors versus approximately 17 exclusive to patients.

Concerning this clonotype itself: This clone's antigen is unknown.

Per sample, approximately 250 ng of peripheral blood genomic DNA, approximately 37,500 genome equivalents, was used for TRB amplification. Multiplex PCR with a touch-down protocol amplified TRB rearrangements, with the TRB-A and TRB-B primer pools combined in a single tube. Illumina adapters and sample indices were attached to the amplicons through two consecutive PCR reactions using Phusion HS II polymerase. The amplicons were gel-purified using the NucleoSpin Gel and PCR Clean-up kit, after which quantification was performed by Qubit and quality was checked on an Agilent 2100 Bioanalyzer. Sequencing of the libraries was done on an Illumina MiSeq with paired-end, single-indexed, 600-cycle runs. Per the original workflow: MiXCR version 2.1.12, together with the default MiXCR reference library, was used to align and assemble the TRB reads. A clone was defined by each unique CDR3 nucleotide sequence, and analysis was restricted to productive sequences with at least two reads. To assess repertoire diversity, an R script computed alpha-parameterized diversity profiles (alpha 0 to 5), which included the Shannon (alpha 1) and Simpson (alpha 2) indices. The tcR package was used to compute combinatorial TRB VJ usage, and cohorts were compared on this usage by principal component analysis with ade4. GLIPH was used to cluster TCRbeta CDR3s in pairs of cohorts matched for age and read depth, and a Wilcoxon test was used to compare cluster frequencies. TCRdb reprocessed the sequencing reads and holds a single record per CDR3 protein sequence, with no DNA. The V and J calls and clone size are TCRdb's, not the authors'. The record for this sample contains about 920 distinct CDR3 sequences. The ten largest clones take up less than 70% of the sample.

The material sequenced was peripheral blood. The clonotype was recovered from a human donor with an autoimmune cytopenia or autoimmune hepatitis (not recorded which).

CDR3 sequence: CASSSGQFPVYTF. This chain is built from TRBV28 and TRBJ1-2; TCRdb proposes TRBD1, but this gene call is untestable without DNA. The CDR3 starts with the cysteine, ends with the phenylalanine, and has 13 residues. The coding DNA is unavailable. The germline V gene gives CDR1 as MDHEN and CDR2 as SYDVKM.